This T cell receptor (beta chain) was recovered during a study of cytomegalovirus exposure and HLA in healthy donors. Study-level points and caveats: Follow-up analysis found HLA locus-dependent TCR association rates, highest for DRB1 and lowest for HLA-C. In an earlier analysis, productive rearrangement rates for most beta V segments clustered near 87% or 30%. The classifier reportedly diagnosed cytomegalovirus status with high specificity and sensitivity.

The PCR used 60 Vbeta and 13 Jbeta primers. TCRdb's copy holds only in-frame clones and misses some; the assay was immunoSEQ multiplex PCR. The table records about 140,000 clones, over 75% of them present only once. Germline CDR1 reads SGDLS; CDR2 reads YYNGEE. V lost 2 bases and J 0 bases, leaving 11 bases between the germline ends. CDR3 length: 15 residues. As concerns this clone: Its antigen remains unknown.

Source material: PBMCs. The TCR originated in a man aged 50-60 years in good health and CMV-seronegative. The chain couples TRBV9 to TRBJ1-2; no clear D gene. This CDR3 reads CASSVRVDSNYGYTF. CDR3 coding DNA: TGTGCCAGCAGCGTCCGGGTGGATTCTAACTATGGCTACACCTTC.